A single sample gave rise to the 16 T cell receptor beta chains below, sequenced in a study of blood T cell repertoires in COVID-19. Sequenced by immunoSEQ multiplex PCR; TCRdb stores in-frame clones only, minus some. This sample yields fewer than 150,000 clones, of which about 88% are seen a single time; 6.5% to 10% belongs to the top ten. The sample taken for sequencing was peripheral blood. The receptor set was obtained from a woman in her 70s who had recovered from COVID-19.

J is TRBJ2-1 and V is TRBV7-2; 10 bases match TRBD2. V trimming: 3 bases; J trimming: 16 bases; junction bases outside the gene matches: 3. Germline V lookup: CDR1 SGHTA, CDR2 FQGNSA. This CDR3 region has 11 residues. CDR3 DNA: TGTGCCAGCAGCTTCGGGACTAGCGAATTCTTC. This gives the protein CASSFGTSEFF.

This chain uses TRBV15 with TRBJ2-1; a weak D match, TRBD2 (5 bases). CDR1 is LNHNV and CDR2 is YYDKDF in the germline V gene (reference sequence). CDR3 length: 14 residues. Trimming took off 0 bases at V and 6 bases at J, with 9 bases between the two ends. The chain's CDR3 is CATSRDGRGNEQFF. The CDR3 coding sequence is TGTGCCACCAGCAGAGATGGACGGGGCAATGAGCAGTTCTTC.

This chain joins TRBV30 and TRBJ1-4, with 8 bases aligning to TRBD1. V gave up 3 bases and J gave up 3 bases; unmatched junction bases: 12. The germline V gene has CDR1 GTSNPN and CDR2 SVGIG (reference sequence). The length of the CDR3 is 17 residues. Here the CDR3 DNA reads TGTGCCTGGAGCAACCACTTCCAGGGGGCGTCTAATGAAAAACTGTTTTTT. Its protein product is CAWSNHFQGASNEKLFF.

The genes are TRBV5-6 and TRBJ2-2; TRBD2 agrees at 12 bases. The J segment lost 7 bases and the V segment lost 0 bases, leaving 7 bases of the junction unmatched. Germline values: CDR1 SGHDT, CDR2 YYEEEE. The CDR3 has 17 residues. CDR3 amino acids: CASSLAAASGRVGELFF. In nucleotides, the CDR3 is TGTGCCAGCAGCTTGGCCGCGGCTAGCGGGAGGGTCGGGGAGCTGTTTTTT.

This clone was found once. This chain uses TRBV3-1 (or the pseudogene TRBV3-2) with TRBJ2-1; TRBD2 matches 7 bases. CDR3 length: 16 amino acids. With V trimmed by 5 bases and J by 3 bases, 10 bases remained unmatched. CDR1 LGHDT and CDR2 YNNKEL come from the germline V gene (reference sequence). The CDR3 DNA sequence: TGTGCCAGCAGCGTTGGGGGGGACCGGGTCTACAATGAGCAGTTCTTC. It is translated as CASSVGGDRVYNEQFF.

CDR3 sequence: CATSEGTGDFGQPQHF. DNA for the CDR3: TGTGCCACCAGTGAAGGGACAGGGGATTTTGGTCAGCCCCAGCATTTT. The chain joins TRBV24-1 to TRBJ1-5, with 10 bases that match TRBD1. Losses at the gene ends were 4 bases for V and 6 bases for J; bases not matched to a gene: 8. CDR3 length: 16 residues. Germline V CDR1 and CDR2: KGHDR, SFDVKD.

The chain uses TRBV5-1 and TRBJ2-3; 11 positions agree with TRBD2. V lost 0 bases, J lost 0 bases, and 3 bases stayed unmatched. Germline V gene lookup returns CDR1 SGHRS and CDR2 YFSETQ. The CDR3 length is 17 residues. CDR3 coding DNA: TGCGCCAGCAGCTTGGGGGGGACTAGCGGAAGCACAGATACGCAGTATTTT. Translating gives CASSLGGTSGSTDTQYF.

This chain uses TRBV6-5 with TRBJ2-3, with 10 bases lining up with TRBD2. CDR3 length equals 16 residues. Germline loops: CDR1 MNHEY, CDR2 SVGAGI. Trimming removed 0 bases from V and 4 bases from J; junction bases left unmatched: 4. This chain's CDR3 is CASSYSASGGPDTQYF. In DNA form, the CDR3 reads TGTGCCAGCAGTTACTCGGCTAGCGGGGGCCCAGATACGCAGTATTTT.

This chain links TRBV4-2 with TRBJ2-5; 9 bases agree with TRBD1. The CDR3 spans 16 residues. Germline trimming cut 3 bases from V and 1 base from J; bases unmatched to any gene: 6. From germline, CDR1 is LGHNA and CDR2 YNFKEQ. The CDR3 coding sequence is TGTGCCAGCAGCCAGGACACAGGGGGCCCCCAAGAGACCCAGTACTTC. It is translated as CASSQDTGGPQETQYF.

This clone came up once. The chain carries TRBV3-1 (or the pseudogene TRBV3-2) and TRBJ2-1; TRBD2 matches 8 bases. V gave up 3 bases and J gave up 5 bases; unmatched junction bases: 6. CDR3 length: 15 residues. Germline values: CDR1 LGHDT, CDR2 YNNKEL (reference sequence). CDR3 amino acids: CASSQPGLDNNEQFF. CDR3 bases: TGTGCCAGCAGCCAGCCGGGACTAGATAACAATGAGCAGTTCTTC.

This rearrangement joins TRBV6-2 or TRBV6-3 to TRBJ1-5, with D possibly being TRBD1 (6 bases). CDR1 MNHEY and CDR2 SVGEGT come from the germline V gene. Trimming removed 5 bases at V and 2 bases at J, with 10 bases between. The CDR3 spans 14 residues. CDR3 amino acids: CASSTWTGNQPQHF. The CDR3 DNA sequence: TGTGCCAGCAGTACGTGGACAGGCAATCAGCCCCAGCATTTT.

The chain joins TRBV6-5 to TRBJ2-7; TRBD2 aligns across 13 bases. The CDR3 sequence is 13 residues long. Germline V gene sequence: CDR1 MNHEY, CDR2 SVGAGI. V lost 2 bases and J lost 11; bases outside the gene matches: 3. CDR3 nucleotides: TGTGCCAGCAGTTACACTAGCGGGAGGGAGAAGTACTTC. Translated: CASSYTSGREKYF.

This chain connects TRBV3-1 (or the pseudogene TRBV3-2) to TRBJ1-6, with D hard to call. V lost 1 base to trimming and J lost 4 bases, with 11 bases between them. CDR1 is LGHDT and CDR2 is YNNKEL in the germline V gene (reference sequence). The CDR3 has 16 amino acids. The CDR3: CASSQGRVRYNSPLHF. The CDR3 DNA is TGTGCCAGCAGCCAAGGGAGGGTGAGGTATAATTCACCCCTCCACTTT.

The chain links TRBV7-2 to TRBJ1-2; 9 bases line up with TRBD1. Germline CDR1 reads SGHTA; CDR2 reads FQGNSA. V dropped 2 bases and J dropped 5; count of bases not matched to a gene: 6. The CDR3 totals 15 residues. For the CDR3, the DNA is TGTGCCAGCAGCTTAAGGACAGGGGATATTTATGGCTACACCTTC. As protein: CASSLRTGDIYGYTF.

The chain combines TRBV24-1 with TRBJ2-1, with D perhaps matching TRBD2 (6 bases). There are 15 residues in the CDR3. Trimming left V 5 bases short and J 6 bases short, with 16 bases between. Germline V gene sequence: CDR1 KGHDR, CDR2 SFDVKD. The CDR3 region is CATSGVSGPGNEQFF. The CDR3 nucleotides are TGTGCCACCAGTGGGGTTAGCGGCCCAGGCAATGAGCAGTTCTTC.

The rearrangement links TRBV19 to TRBJ2-2; D gene uncertain. CDR1 is LNHDA, CDR2 SQIVND, per germline (reference sequence). This CDR3 has 17 amino acids. With 5 bases removed from V and 4 bases from J, the gap between germline ends came to 20 bases. The CDR3, as DNA: TGTGCCAGTAGTCCCTACCTCACCCCTGGTTTCACCGGGGAGCTGTTTTTT. Translating it yields CASSPYLTPGFTGELFF.